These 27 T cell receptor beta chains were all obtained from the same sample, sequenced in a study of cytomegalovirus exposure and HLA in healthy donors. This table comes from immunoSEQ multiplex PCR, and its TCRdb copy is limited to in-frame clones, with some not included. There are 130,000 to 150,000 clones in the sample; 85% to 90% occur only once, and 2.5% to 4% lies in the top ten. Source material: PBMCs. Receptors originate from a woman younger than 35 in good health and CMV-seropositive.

The CDR3 DNA reads as TGTGCCAGCAGCGCAACAGGCCCCGGGGAGCTGTTTTTT. This gives the protein CASSATGPGELFF. This rearrangement joins TRBV5-6 to TRBJ2-2, with D possibly TRBD1 on 5 matching bases. CDR3 size: 13 residues. The V end was cut by 4 bases, the J end by 6 bases, with 10 bases between. CDR1 and CDR2 (germline): SGHDT, YYEEEE.

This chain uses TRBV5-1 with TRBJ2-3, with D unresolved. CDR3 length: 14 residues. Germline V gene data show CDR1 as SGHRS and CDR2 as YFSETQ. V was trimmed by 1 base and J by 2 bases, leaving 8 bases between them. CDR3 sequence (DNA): TGCGCCAGCAGCTTGCTAGTGAACACAGATACGCAGTATTTT. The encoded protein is CASSLLVNTDTQYF.

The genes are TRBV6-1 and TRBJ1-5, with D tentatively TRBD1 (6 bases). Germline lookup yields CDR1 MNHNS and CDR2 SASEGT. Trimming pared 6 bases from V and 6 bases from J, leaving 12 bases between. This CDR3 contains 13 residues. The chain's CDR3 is CASRTQGGQPQHF. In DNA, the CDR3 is TGTGCCAGCAGGACACAGGGTGGTCAGCCCCAGCATTTT.

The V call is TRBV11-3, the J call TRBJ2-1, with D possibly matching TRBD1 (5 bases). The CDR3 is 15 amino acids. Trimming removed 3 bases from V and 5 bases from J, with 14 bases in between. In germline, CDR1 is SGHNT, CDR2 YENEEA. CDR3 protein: CASSFRTTENNEQFF. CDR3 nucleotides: TGTGCCAGCAGCTTCCGGACAACGGAAAACAATGAGCAGTTCTTC.

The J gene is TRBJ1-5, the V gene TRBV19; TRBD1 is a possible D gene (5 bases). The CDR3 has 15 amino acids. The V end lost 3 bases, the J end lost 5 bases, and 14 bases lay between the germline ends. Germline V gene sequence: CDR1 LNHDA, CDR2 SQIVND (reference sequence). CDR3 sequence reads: CASSISRVGDQPQHF. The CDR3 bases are TGTGCCAGTAGTATTTCCAGGGTTGGGGATCAGCCCCAGCATTTT.

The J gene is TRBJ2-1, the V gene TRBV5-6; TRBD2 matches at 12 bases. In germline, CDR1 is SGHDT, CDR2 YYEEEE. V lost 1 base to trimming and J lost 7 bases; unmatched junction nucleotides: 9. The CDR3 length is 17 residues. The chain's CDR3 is CASSLTASGGVLNEQFF. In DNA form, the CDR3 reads TGTGCCAGCAGCTTGACAGCTAGCGGGGGGGTCTTAAATGAGCAGTTCTTC.

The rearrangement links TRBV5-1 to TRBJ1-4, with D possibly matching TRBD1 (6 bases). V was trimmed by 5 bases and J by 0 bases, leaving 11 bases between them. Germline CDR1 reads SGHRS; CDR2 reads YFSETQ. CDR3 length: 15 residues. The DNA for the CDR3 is TGCGCCAGCAGGGAAGGGGGAACAACTAATGAAAAACTGTTTTTT. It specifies CASREGGTTNEKLFF.

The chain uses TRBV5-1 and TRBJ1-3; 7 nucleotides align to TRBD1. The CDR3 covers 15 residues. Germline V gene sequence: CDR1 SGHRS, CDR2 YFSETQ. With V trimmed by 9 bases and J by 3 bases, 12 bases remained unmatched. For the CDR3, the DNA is TGCGCCACCAAAAAATCCACAGGGGATGGAAACACCATATATTTT. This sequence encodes CATKKSTGDGNTIYF. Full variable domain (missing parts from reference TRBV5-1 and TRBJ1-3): KAGVTQTPRYLIKTRGQQVTLSCSPISGHRSVSWYQQTPGQGLQFLFEYFSETQRNKGNFPGRFSGRQFSNSRSEMNVSTLELGDSALYLCATKKSTGDGNTIYFGEGSWLTVV.

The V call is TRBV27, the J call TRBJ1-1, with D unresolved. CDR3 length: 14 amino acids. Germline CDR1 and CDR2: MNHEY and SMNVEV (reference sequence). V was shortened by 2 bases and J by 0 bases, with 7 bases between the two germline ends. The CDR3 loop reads CASSLTRVNTEAFF. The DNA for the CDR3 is TGTGCCAGCAGTTTAACGCGGGTGAACACTGAAGCTTTCTTT.

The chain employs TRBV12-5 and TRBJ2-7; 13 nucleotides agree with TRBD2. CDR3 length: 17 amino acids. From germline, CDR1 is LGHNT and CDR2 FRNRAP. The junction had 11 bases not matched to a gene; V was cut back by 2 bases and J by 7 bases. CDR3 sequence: CASGLPKTSGRAREQYF. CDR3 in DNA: TGTGCTAGTGGTTTGCCGAAAACTAGCGGGAGGGCCAGAGAGCAGTACTTC.

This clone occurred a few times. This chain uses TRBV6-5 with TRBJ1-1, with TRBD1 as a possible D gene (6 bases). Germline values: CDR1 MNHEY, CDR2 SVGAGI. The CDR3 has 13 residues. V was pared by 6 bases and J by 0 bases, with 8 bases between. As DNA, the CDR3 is TGTGCCAGCAGGGACAGCATGAACACTGAAGCTTTCTTT. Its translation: CASRDSMNTEAFF.

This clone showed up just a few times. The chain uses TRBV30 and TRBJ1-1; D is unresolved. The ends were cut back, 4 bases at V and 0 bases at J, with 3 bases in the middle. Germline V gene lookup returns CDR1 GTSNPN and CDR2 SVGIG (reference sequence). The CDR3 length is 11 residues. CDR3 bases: TGTGCCTGGACGGTGAACACTGAAGCTTTCTTT. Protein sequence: CAWTVNTEAFF.

Written as DNA, the CDR3 is TGTGCCAGCAGCTTCGGGACAGGGGACGAGCAGTACTTC. Its protein is CASSFGTGDEQYF. V gene TRBV7-9 combines with J gene TRBJ2-7; TRBD1 aligns across 10 bases. V trimming: 3 bases; J trimming: 5 bases; junction bases outside the gene matches: 1. The CDR3 runs to 13 residues. The germline CDR1 and CDR2 sequences are SEHNR and FQNEAQ (reference sequence).

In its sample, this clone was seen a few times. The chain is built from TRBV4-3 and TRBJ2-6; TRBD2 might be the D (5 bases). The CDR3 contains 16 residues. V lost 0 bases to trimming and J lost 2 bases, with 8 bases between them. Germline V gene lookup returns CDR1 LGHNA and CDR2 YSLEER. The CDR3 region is CASSQDDGAGANVLTF. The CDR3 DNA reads TGCGCCAGCAGCCAAGATGACGGGGCTGGGGCCAACGTCCTGACTTTC.

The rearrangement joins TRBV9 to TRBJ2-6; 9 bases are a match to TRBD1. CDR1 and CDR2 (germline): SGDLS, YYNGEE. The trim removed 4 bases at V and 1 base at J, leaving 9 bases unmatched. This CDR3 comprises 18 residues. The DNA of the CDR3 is TGTGCCAGCAGCCCCCCGGGACAGGGCCTATCTGGGGCCAACGTCCTGACTTTC. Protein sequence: CASSPPGQGLSGANVLTF.

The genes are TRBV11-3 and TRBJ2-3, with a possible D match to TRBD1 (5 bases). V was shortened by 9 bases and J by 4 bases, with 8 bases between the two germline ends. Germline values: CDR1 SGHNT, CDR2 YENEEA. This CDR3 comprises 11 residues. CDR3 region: CASRQSDTQYF. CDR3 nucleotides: TGTGCCAGTAGACAGTCAGATACGCAGTATTTT.

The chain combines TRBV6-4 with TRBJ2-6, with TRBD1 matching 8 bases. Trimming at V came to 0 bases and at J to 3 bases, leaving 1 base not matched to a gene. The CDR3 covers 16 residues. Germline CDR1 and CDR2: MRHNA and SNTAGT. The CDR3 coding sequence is TGTGCCAGCAGTGACTCCGGGACAGGTGGGGCCAACGTCCTGACTTTC. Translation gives CASSDSGTGGANVLTF.

CDR3: CASSVSGATGELFF. The CDR3 bases are TGTGCCAGCAGTGTCTCAGGGGCCACCGGGGAGCTGTTTTTT. The rearrangement uses TRBV28 and TRBJ2-2; D possibly corresponds to TRBD1 (6 bases). Germline V gene sequence: CDR1 MDHEN, CDR2 SYDVKM. The CDR3 is 14 residues long. Trimming cost V 5 bases and J 4 bases, with 11 bases left between them.

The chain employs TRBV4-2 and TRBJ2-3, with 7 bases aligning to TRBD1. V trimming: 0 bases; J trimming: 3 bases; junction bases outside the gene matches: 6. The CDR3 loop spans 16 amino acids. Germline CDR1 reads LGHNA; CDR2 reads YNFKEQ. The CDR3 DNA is TGTGCCAGCAGCCAAGATCGACAGGGAATTACAGATACGCAGTATTTT. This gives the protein CASSQDRQGITDTQYF.

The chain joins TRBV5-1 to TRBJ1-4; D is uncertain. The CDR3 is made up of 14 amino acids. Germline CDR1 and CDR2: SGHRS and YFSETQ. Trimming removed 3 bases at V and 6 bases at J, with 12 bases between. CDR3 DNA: TGCGCCAGCAGCTCCGGGAGGAAGGATGAAAAACTGTTTTTT. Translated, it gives CASSSGRKDEKLFF.

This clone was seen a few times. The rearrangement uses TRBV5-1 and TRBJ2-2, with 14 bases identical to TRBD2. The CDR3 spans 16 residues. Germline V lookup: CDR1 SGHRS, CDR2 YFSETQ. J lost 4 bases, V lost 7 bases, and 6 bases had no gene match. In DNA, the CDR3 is TGCGCCAGCGGCGGGACTAGCGGGAGAAGCACCGGGGAGCTGTTTTTT. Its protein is CASGGTSGRSTGELFF. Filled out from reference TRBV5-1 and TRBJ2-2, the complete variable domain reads KAGVTQTPRYLIKTRGQQVTLSCSPISGHRSVSWYQQTPGQGLQFLFEYFSETQRNKGNFPGRFSGRQFSNSRSEMNVSTLELGDSALYLCASGGTSGRSTGELFFGEGSRLTVL.

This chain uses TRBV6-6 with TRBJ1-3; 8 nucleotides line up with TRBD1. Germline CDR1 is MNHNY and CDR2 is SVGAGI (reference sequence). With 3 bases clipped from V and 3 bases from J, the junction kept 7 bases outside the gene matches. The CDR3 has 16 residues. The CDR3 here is CASSYPSGGGGNTIYF. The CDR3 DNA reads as TGTGCCAGCAGTTATCCATCAGGGGGCGGTGGAAACACCATATATTTT.

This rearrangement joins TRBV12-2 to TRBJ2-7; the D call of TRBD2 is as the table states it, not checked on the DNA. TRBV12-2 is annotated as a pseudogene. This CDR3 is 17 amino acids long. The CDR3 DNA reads TGTGCAAGTCGCTCTAACCCCCTAGTGCAGAACTCCTACGAGCAGTACTTC. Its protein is CASRSNPLVQNSYEQYF.

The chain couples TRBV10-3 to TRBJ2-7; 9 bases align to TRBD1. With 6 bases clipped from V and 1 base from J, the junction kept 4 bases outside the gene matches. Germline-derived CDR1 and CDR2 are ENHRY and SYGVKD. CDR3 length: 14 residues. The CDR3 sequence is CAISPDRGSYEQYF. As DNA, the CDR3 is TGTGCCATCAGCCCGGACAGGGGATCCTACGAGCAGTACTTC.

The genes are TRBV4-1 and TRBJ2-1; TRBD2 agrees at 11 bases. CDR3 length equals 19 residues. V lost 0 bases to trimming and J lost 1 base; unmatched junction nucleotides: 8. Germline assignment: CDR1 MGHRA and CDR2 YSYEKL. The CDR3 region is CASSQDLRLAGTSYNEQFF. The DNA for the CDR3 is TGCGCCAGCAGCCAAGATTTGAGACTAGCGGGAACTTCCTACAATGAGCAGTTCTTC.

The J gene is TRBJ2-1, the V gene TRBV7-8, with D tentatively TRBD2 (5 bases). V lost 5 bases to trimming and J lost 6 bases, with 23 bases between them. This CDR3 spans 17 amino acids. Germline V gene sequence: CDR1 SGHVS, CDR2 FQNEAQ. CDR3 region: CASSPFRRAERINEQFF. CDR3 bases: TGTGCCAGCAGCCCGTTTCGGCGAGCGGAGCGGATCAATGAGCAGTTCTTC.

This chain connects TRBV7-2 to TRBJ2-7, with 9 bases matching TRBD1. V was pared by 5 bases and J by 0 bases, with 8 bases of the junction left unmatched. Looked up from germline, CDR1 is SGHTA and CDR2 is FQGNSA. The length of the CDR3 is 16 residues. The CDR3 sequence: CASSPSGQGYSYEQYF. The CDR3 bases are TGTGCCAGCAGCCCTTCGGGACAGGGTTACTCCTACGAGCAGTACTTC.